This T cell receptor beta chain was identified during a study of T-cell reconstitution after alpha-beta-depleted transplantation in children. In its sample, this clonotype was seen many times. There are 12 residues in the CDR3. Trimming removed 7 bases at V and 0 bases at J, with 7 bases between. Germline-derived CDR1 and CDR2 are DFQATT and SNEGSKA (reference sequence). A library of TCRbeta sequences, prepared with unique molecular identifiers, was generated. Each CDR3 protein gets one entry after TCRdb re-called the PCR reads with MiXCR. Here the sample spans some 250,000 distinct CDR3 sequences, about 12% being singletons.

The chain couples TRBV20-1 to TRBJ1-5; D ambiguous. This material consisted of PBMCs from the stem cell graft donor, taken from the stem cell graft. The receptor's source is a human donor who donated a stem cell graft to a child with acute lymphoblastic leukemia. CDR3 amino acids: CSVGPSNQPQHF. CDR3 sequence (DNA): TGCAGTGTAGGGCCTAGCAATCAGCCCCAGCATTTT.